This T cell receptor beta chain was observed in a study of cytomegalovirus exposure and HLA in healthy donors. The CDR3 is made up of 17 amino acids. V gave up 2 bases and J gave up 5 bases; unmatched junction bases: 15. Germline V lookup: CDR1 ENHRY, CDR2 SYGVKD. 60 Vbeta and 13 Jbeta primers were used in PCR. Here immunoSEQ multiplex PCR was the method, and the copy in TCRdb shows in-frame clones only, minus some. Counted here are 110,000 or so clones, 80% to 85% occurring once; the ten biggest clones make up around 6.9%. The clonotype originates from a man in his thirties or forties in good health and CMV-seropositive. The sequenced material came from PBMCs. The chain employs TRBV10-3 and TRBJ2-7; 7 bases are a match to TRBD2. The CDR3 spells CAISEPGSRSGNNEQYF. CDR3 coding DNA: TGTGCCATCAGTGAGCCCGGGTCGAGGAGCGGGAACAACGAGCAGTACTTC.